This is a list of T cell receptor beta chains from one sample in a study of CD8 T cells in Susac syndrome. MiXCR was run by TCRdb on the immunoSEQ multiplex PCR reads, yielding one entry per CDR3 protein. This table has tens of thousands of distinct CDR3 sequences, roughly 94% appearing once. The specimen was CD8+ T cells from PBMCs. The receptor source for this set is a human donor with Susac syndrome. Both conserved end residues are part of each CDR3. A D gene is named only where the DNA matches it firmly. The listing skips clone size in some rows; elsewhere it reads once, few, many or a size class.

v_call,j_call,clone_size,d_call,cdr3_nt,cdr3_aa
TRBV24-1,TRBJ1-2,NA,TRBD1,TGTGCCACCAGTGACCCGGACAGGAACTATGGCTACACCTTC,CATSDPDRNYGYTF
TRBV7-2,TRBJ2-1,once,TRBD2,TGTGCCAGCAGCTTATTAGCGGGGGGTCTCAATGAGCAGTTCTTC,CASSLLAGGLNEQFF
TRBV5-1,TRBJ2-1,NA,NA,TGCGCCAGCAGCTTGGACCTAAAAAATGAGCAGTTCTTC,CASSLDLKNEQFF
TRBV25-1,TRBJ1-4,once,NA,TGTGCCAGCAGTGAACACCAGGGGTCTAATGAAAAACTGTTTTTT,CASSEHQGSNEKLFF
TRBV28,TRBJ2-7,NA,NA,TGTGCCAGCAGAGGGGGGGCGGGGGACGAGCAGTACTTC,CASRGGAGDEQYF
TRBV9,TRBJ2-3,NA,NA,TGTGCCAGCAGCTGGTCCACGAGCGCGGTCCCAGATACGCAGTATTTT,CASSWSTSAVPDTQYF
TRBV30,TRBJ2-3,NA,TRBD2,TGTGCCTGGAAAGCGGGGGGGCCAGATACGCAGTATTTT,CAWKAGGPDTQYF
TRBV20-1,TRBJ2-7,once,NA,TGCAGTGCTATGGACCGGGAACCCTACGAGCAGTACTTC,CSAMDREPYEQYF
TRBV15,TRBJ1-1,NA,NA,TGTGCCACCAGCACGCAAGAGTCCACTGAAGCTTTCTTT,CATSTQESTEAFF
TRBV12-3/TRBV12-4,TRBJ1-4,NA,NA,TGTGCCAGCAGCCCGGGGGGGCCTAATGAAAAACTGTTTTTT,CASSPGGPNEKLFF
TRBV4-1,TRBJ1-5,NA,NA,TGCGCCAGCAGCCAATCCCCACTTCACCCCCAGCATTTT,CASSQSPLHPQHF
TRBV5-1,TRBJ2-2,NA,NA,TGCGCCACCCTCCCCGACAGCTATTCGAACACCGGGGAGCTGTTTTTT,CATLPDSYSNTGELFF
TRBV18,TRBJ1-6,NA,NA,TGTGCCAGCTCCCGCGAGTATAATTCACCCCTCCACTTT,CASSREYNSPLHF
TRBV15,TRBJ2-5,NA,NA,TGTGCCACCAGCAGAGGATCGAAGACCCAGTACTTC,CATSRGSKTQYF
TRBV19,TRBJ1-1,NA,NA,TGTGCCAGTAGTCATCAGGGACTCGAAGCTTTCTTT,CASSHQGLEAFF
TRBV12-3/TRBV12-4,TRBJ1-2,NA,NA,TGTGCCAGCAGTTTACTGGCTAACTATGGCTACACCTTC,CASSLLANYGYTF
TRBV27,TRBJ1-1,NA,TRBD1,TGTGCCAGCAGTCCAGGGGGACAGGGGGCAGGAGCTTTCTTT,CASSPGGQGAGAFF
TRBV12-3/TRBV12-4,TRBJ1-1,NA,NA,TGTGCCAGCAGTCGGACAGCCTCGAACACTGAAGCTTTCTTT,CASSRTASNTEAFF
TRBV9,TRBJ1-5,once,NA,TGTGCCAGCAGCGTAAGTGTAAATCAGCCCCAGCATTTT,CASSVSVNQPQHF
TRBV9,TRBJ2-1,few,NA,TGTGCCAGCAGTGTAGCTGGTGGAAATGAGCAGTTCTTC,CASSVAGGNEQFF
TRBV6-4,TRBJ2-3,once,TRBD2,TGTGCCAGCAGCGGCGGGGGGCCCACAGATACGCAGTATTTT,CASSGGGPTDTQYF
TRBV7-9,TRBJ2-5,NA,TRBD1,TGTGCCAGCAGCCCCAGGACAGGGGGTATGATGGAGACCCAGTACTTC,CASSPRTGGMMETQYF
TRBV9,TRBJ2-4,NA,NA,TGTGCCAGCAGCGTAGGGGGGGGCCCAGCCAAAAACATTCAGTACTTC,CASSVGGGPAKNIQYF
TRBV9,TRBJ2-1,few,TRBD2,TGTGCCAGCAGCCCTAGCGGGGGTTACAATGAGCAGTTCTTC,CASSPSGGYNEQFF
TRBV19,TRBJ1-1,once,NA,TGTGCCAGCCGAGGGACACGGAAATCTGAAGCTTTCTTT,CASRGTRKSEAFF
TRBV20-1,TRBJ2-7,NA,NA,TGCAGTGCTAGCGTTGAGAGGTTCTACGAGCAGTACTTC,CSASVERFYEQYF
TRBV6-4,TRBJ2-7,once,NA,TGTGCCCCCCGGGACCGGGACCACGAGCAGTACTTC,CAPRDRDHEQYF